Listed below are T cell receptor beta chains from one sample, sequenced in a study of tumor-infiltrating lymphocytes in primary liver carcinoma. A single record per CDR3 protein comes from TCRdb applying MiXCR to the multiplex PCR reads. Among hundreds of thousands of distinct CDR3 sequences listed, 50% to 75% were seen once. Specimen: peripheral blood. The source is a woman aged 25 to 39 with primary liver carcinoma and hepatitis B virus infection. CDR3s include the opening cysteine and the closing phenylalanine or tryptophan. A D gene is named only where the DNA matches it firmly. For some rows the clone size is stated as once, few or many, or as a class when expanded; others skip it.

j_gene,v_gene,d_gene,abundance,CDR3aa,CDR3nt
TRBJ2-2,TRBV4-1,.,.,CASSPEGGRYTGELFF,TGTGCCAGCAGCCCCGAGGGGGGAAGGTACACCGGGGAGCTGTTTTTT
TRBJ2-3,TRBV13,TRBD1,.,CVSRQGGTTDTQYF,TGTGTCAGCAGGCAAGGGGGCACCACAGATACGCAGTATTTT
TRBJ2-1,TRBV6-5,.,.,CASSYSPSLSSYNGQFF,TGTGCCAGCAGTTACTCACCATCGCTGAGCTCCTACAATGGGCAGTTCTTC
TRBJ2-3,TRBV28,.,.,CASTERTKDTQYF,TGTGCCAGCACGGAAAGGACCAAAGATACGCAGTATTTT
TRBJ2-2,TRBV30,.,.,CAWDTGELFF,TGTGCCTGGGATACCGGGGAGCTGTTTTTT
TRBJ2-5,TRBV2,TRBD2,.,CASRTGTSQGTQYF,TGTGCAAGCAGAACTGGGACTAGCCAAGGGACCCAGTACTTC
TRBJ2-3,TRBV4-2,TRBD2,few,CASSRAGTSGSPRTQYF,TGTGCCAGCAGCCGCGCCGGGACTAGCGGGAGCCCGCGTACGCAGTATTTT
TRBJ2-3,TRBV7-9,.,.,CASSSRGSLTDTQYF,TGTGCCAGCAGCTCCCGCGGATCACTCACAGATACGCAGTATTTT
TRBJ2-2,TRBV11-3,.,.,CASSLTTNTWELFF,TGTGCCAGTAGCCTAACCACGAACACCTGGGAGCTGTTTTTT
TRBJ2-7,TRBV12-3/TRBV12-4,TRBD2,many,CASSPGTSGSHVSYEQYF,TGTGCCAGCAGTCCCGGGACTAGCGGGAGCCATGTCTCCTACGAGCAGTACTTC
TRBJ2-3,TRBV28,.,few,CASNQVSTDTQYF,TGTGCCAGCAATCAGGTCTCCACAGATACGCAGTATTTT
TRBJ2-3,TRBV1,.,.,CTSSQEGGGQGCDTDTQYF,TGCACCAGCAGCCAAGAGGGAGGGGGACAGGGCTGTGATACAGATACGCAGTATTTT
TRBJ2-2,TRBV4-1,TRBD2,many,CASSQVSGRAWGTGELFF,TGCGCCAGCAGCCAAGTTAGCGGGAGGGCCTGGGGCACCGGGGAGCTGTTTTTT
TRBJ2-2,TRBV5-1,.,.,CASSSGTGNTRELSF,TGCGCCAGCAGCTCCGGGACTGGGAACACCCGGGAGCTGTCTTTT
TRBJ2-3,TRBV11-1,.,.,CASSLNARSDTRYF,TGTGCCAGCAGCTTAAACGCGAGATCGGACACGCGGTATTTT
TRBJ2-7,TRBV6-1,.,.,CASRVDFLDRGFYEQYF,TGTGCCAGCAGAGTCGATTTTCTGGACAGAGGTTTCTACGAGCAGTACTTC
TRBJ2-5,TRBV6-1,TRBD1,.,CASSLGTVRETQYF,TGTGCCAGCAGTCTAGGGACAGTGCGAGAGACCCAGTACTTC
TRBJ2-5,TRBV11-2,.,many,CASSLAGKETQYF,TGTGCCAGCAGCTTAGCTGGCAAAGAGACCCAGTACTTC
TRBJ1-1,TRBV11-2,.,many,CASSFATNTEAFF,TGTGCCAGCAGCTTTGCAACGAACACTGAAGCTTTCTTT
TRBJ2-5,TRBV6-5,.,.,CANNPPSTRETQYF,TGTGCCAACAATCCACCTTCCACCCGAGAGACCCAGTACTTC
TRBJ2-1,TRBV7-3,.,.,CASSRSGGSSYYEQFF,TGTGCCAGCAGCCGTAGCGGAGGTAGCTCCTACTATGAGCAGTTCTTC
TRBJ2-1,TRBV4-3,.,.,CASSQDSDYFWREHFF,TGCGCCAGCAGCCAAGATTCTGACTACTTCTGGCGTGAGCACTTCTTC
TRBJ1-3,TRBV6-5,.,many,CASSSGRISGNTIYF,TGTGCCAGCAGCTCGGGACGGATCTCTGGAAACACCATATATTTT
TRBJ1-1,TRBV6-5,.,many,CASNRQGGIVGTEAFF,TGTGCCAGCAATCGGCAGGGAGGTATAGTCGGCACTGAAGCTTTCTTT
TRBJ2-1,TRBV5-4,.,few,CASSLLGRGLSYNEQFF,TGTGCCAGCAGCTTATTGGGGCGGGGTTTGTCTTACAATGAGCAGTTCTTC
TRBJ1-5,TRBV4-2,TRBD1,many,CASSRNTGVGGAQHF,TGTGCCAGCAGCCGGAACACAGGGGTGGGTGGGGCCCAGCATTTT
TRBJ2-4,TRBV29-1,.,.,CSAEVGDKNTQYF,TGCAGCGCGGAGGTCGGGGACAAAAACACTCAGTACTTC
TRBJ2-6,TRBV11-2,TRBD1,.,CVSSLGTGIGGVNVLTF,TGTGTCAGCAGCTTAGGGACAGGGATCGGTGGGGTCAACGTCCTGACTTTC
TRBJ2-7,TRBV11-1,TRBD1,.,CASSFETGESDEQYF,TGTGCCAGTAGCTTCGAAACAGGGGAGAGCGATGAGCAGTACTTC
TRBJ2-1,TRBV4-1,.,.,CASSQEWVPRSSYNEQFF,TGCGCCAGCAGCCAAGAATGGGTCCCCCGGAGCTCCTATAATGAGCAGTTCTTC
TRBJ2-7,TRBV11-2,.,.,CASRWTATTYEHYF,TGTGCAAGTCGGTGGACCGCGACCACCTACGAGCACTACTTC
TRBJ2-1,TRBV11-1,TRBD2,.,CASRVEGGNHNEQFF,TGTGCTAGCAGAGTAGAGGGAGGGAACCACAATGAGCAGTTCTTC
TRBJ2-2,TRBV7-9,TRBD2,.,CALALAAGGELFF,TGTGCCCTCGCACTAGCGGCCGGAGGGGAGCTGTTTTTT
TRBJ2-2,TRBV4-1,TRBD1,many,CASSPTRTGAANTGELFF,TGCGCCAGCAGCCCCACGAGGACAGGCGCCGCGAACACCGGGGAGCTGTTTTTT
TRBJ1-1,TRBV6-2/TRBV6-3,.,.,CAGSYGTYSLRAFF,TGTGCCGGCAGTTACGGGACTTACAGCTTGAGAGCTTTCTTT
TRBJ2-3,TRBV6-1,.,few,CASRGTDMQYF,TGTGCCAGCAGGGGCACAGATATGCAGTATTTT
TRBJ2-3,TRBV4-1,.,.,CASSQVQFTDTQYF,TGCGCCAGCAGCCAAGTACAGTTCACAGATACGCAGTATTTT
TRBJ1-2,TRBV29-1,.,.,CSVEAEEGVDDYTF,TGCAGCGTTGAAGCGGAAGAAGGGGTGGATGACTACACCTTC
TRBJ1-1,TRBV29-1,.,many,CSVDGGPEAFF,TGCAGCGTTGACGGTGGACCTGAAGCTTTCTTT
TRBJ2-1,TRBV5-4,TRBD2,.,CASSLVLAAYNEQFF,TGTGCCAGCAGCTTAGTACTAGCGGCGTACAATGAGCAGTTCTTC
TRBJ2-1,TRBV11-2,.,.,CVSSPQMRAGVRFF,TGTGTCAGCAGCCCCCAAATGAGGGCAGGGGTCCGATTCTTC
TRBJ1-5,TRBV19,.,.,CASSTEGNQPQHF,TGTGCCAGTAGTACCGAGGGGAATCAGCCCCAGCATTTT
TRBJ1-1,TRBV11-1,.,.,CASRHGTEAFF,TGTGCCAGCCGTCACGGAACTGAAGCTTTCTTT
TRBJ2-3,TRBV13,.,.,CASDTPPYVFSTDTQYF,TGTGCCAGCGATACACCGCCTTATGTGTTTAGCACAGATACGCAGTATTTT
TRBJ2-3,TRBV11-3,TRBD1,many,CASSRDRDTDTQYF,TGTGCCAGCAGCCGGGACAGGGACACAGATACGCAGTATTTT
TRBJ2-6,TRBV7-9,.,.,CASSSLGSRAGANVLTF,TGTGCCAGCAGCTCCCTTGGTTCGCGGGCTGGGGCCAACGTCCTGACTTTC
TRBJ2-7,TRBV5-4,.,once,CASSQKGGEQYF,TGTGCCAGCAGCCAGAAGGGTGGCGAGCAGTACTTC
TRBJ2-5,TRBV11-3,.,.,CASSLVASGRRETHYF,TGTGCCAGCAGCTTAGTGGCCAGTGGGAGACGGGAGACCCATTACTTC
TRBJ2-7,TRBV4-1,TRBD2,.,CASSHQQTSLNYEQYF,TGCGCCAGCAGCCACCAGCAGACTAGCTTAAACTACGAGCAGTACTTC
TRBJ2-5,TRBV12-3/TRBV12-4,.,many,CASSTPGTPQETQYF,TGTGCCAGCAGCACTCCCGGGACTCCCCAAGAGACCCAGTACTTC